This T cell receptor (beta chain) is from a study of OX40 agonist ivuxolimab in advanced cancers. Across the whole study: Earlier treatment with anti-PD-1, anti-PD-L1 or anti-CTLA-4 was permitted, and around 43% had received some.

Method: immunoSEQ multiplex PCR; TCRdb's copy keeps in-frame clones and lacks some. This repertoire shows more than 10,000 clones, 65% to 85% found once; its top ten account for over 30%. It was autoimmune disease history or systemic immunosuppression that excluded patients. The CDR3 contains 22 residues. Trimming cost V 1 base and J 6 bases, with 36 bases left between them. Germline-derived CDR1 and CDR2 are MDHEN and SYDVKM. Study-wide results and caveats: Fewer expanded clones were found on average in CD4+ than in CD8+ T cells.

With regard to this clone: Its specificity is unknown.

Material: CD4+ or CD8+ T cells sorted from blood, obtained in a trial of the OX40 agonist ivuxolimab. This chain joins TRBV28 and TRBJ1-1; possible D gene TRBD1, 5 bases. The receptor comes from an adult with an advanced solid tumor such as melanoma, head and neck, liver or kidney cancer. The CDR3 protein is CASSLYGGSGLGLRQRYSEAFF. The DNA for the CDR3 is TGTGCCAGCAGTTTATATGGAGGGTCAGGGTTAGGCCTCCGACAACGATATTCTGAAGCTTTCTTT. The full variable domain, completed using reference TRBV28 and TRBJ1-1, is DVKVTQSSRYLVKRTGEKVFLECVQDMDHENMFWYRQDPGLGLRLIYFSYDVKMKEKGDIPEGYSVSREKKERFSLILESASTNQTSMYLCASSLYGGSGLGLRQRYSEAFFGQGTRLTVV.